These T cell receptor beta chains were read from a single sample in a study of blood T cell repertoires in COVID-19. Generated by immunoSEQ multiplex PCR, the TCRdb table keeps only in-frame clones and is missing some. The data show 120,000 or so clones, with about 88% seen just once and over 1% held by the top ten. The sequenced sample consisted of peripheral blood. The source of these receptors is a woman at least 80 years old with acute or convalescent COVID-19. Each CDR3 is given with its conserved first and last residue. Fields, in order: clone size, D gene, V gene, J gene, CDR3 protein, CDR3 DNA. D genes are given only for firm matches. Some rows mark clone size as missing; the rest say once, few, many or name a class of expanded clone.

clone_size: NA
d_call: NA
v_call: TRBV7-2
j_call: TRBJ2-1
cdr3_aa: CASSLFRLYEQFF
cdr3_nt: TGTGCCAGCAGCTTATTTCGACTCTATGAGCAGTTCTTC

clone_size: NA
d_call: TRBD1
v_call: TRBV6-5
j_call: TRBJ1-2
cdr3_aa: CASSSSGGYGYTF
cdr3_nt: TGTGCCAGCAGTTCCTCAGGGGGATATGGCTACACCTTC

clone_size: NA
d_call: TRBD1
v_call: TRBV27
j_call: TRBJ2-3
cdr3_aa: CASGTGGMADTQYF
cdr3_nt: TGTGCCAGCGGGACAGGGGGCATGGCAGATACGCAGTATTTT

clone_size: NA
d_call: NA
v_call: TRBV4-3
j_call: TRBJ2-1
cdr3_aa: CASSQDYYNEQFF
cdr3_nt: TGCGCCAGCAGCCAAGATTACTACAATGAGCAGTTCTTC

clone_size: NA
d_call: NA
v_call: TRBV19
j_call: TRBJ1-2
cdr3_aa: CASSIGHTDYGYTF
cdr3_nt: TGTGCCAGTAGTATTGGCCATACCGACTATGGCTACACCTTC

clone_size: NA
d_call: NA
v_call: TRBV5-1
j_call: TRBJ2-5
cdr3_aa: CASSNRRREETQYF
cdr3_nt: TGCGCCAGCAGCAACCGGAGGCGCGAAGAGACCCAGTACTTC

clone_size: NA
d_call: TRBD2
v_call: TRBV3-1/TRBV3-2
j_call: TRBJ2-3
cdr3_aa: CASSQVLRGVNTQYF
cdr3_nt: TGTGCCAGCAGCCAAGTTTTGCGGGGGGTGAATACGCAGTATTTT

clone_size: NA
d_call: NA
v_call: TRBV28
j_call: TRBJ1-2
cdr3_aa: CASSLRLYGYTF
cdr3_nt: TGTGCCAGCAGTTTGAGGCTTTATGGCTACACCTTC

clone_size: NA
d_call: TRBD1
v_call: TRBV6-5
j_call: TRBJ1-5
cdr3_aa: CASSPDRGRGQPQHF
cdr3_nt: TGTGCCAGCAGCCCGGACAGGGGGCGCGGACAGCCCCAGCATTTT

clone_size: NA
d_call: TRBD1
v_call: TRBV5-1
j_call: TRBJ2-3
cdr3_aa: CASSQDRGSTDTQYF
cdr3_nt: TGCGCCAGCAGTCAAGACAGGGGCAGCACAGATACGCAGTATTTT

clone_size: few
d_call: TRBD1
v_call: TRBV5-1
j_call: TRBJ1-1
cdr3_aa: CASSWRGQGNTEAFF
cdr3_nt: TGCGCCAGCAGCTGGAGAGGACAGGGGAACACTGAAGCTTTCTTT

clone_size: NA
d_call: NA
v_call: TRBV6-1
j_call: TRBJ1-5
cdr3_aa: CASSEAFGNQPQHF
cdr3_nt: TGTGCCAGCAGTGAAGCTTTCGGGAATCAGCCCCAGCATTTT

clone_size: NA
d_call: NA
v_call: TRBV7-2
j_call: TRBJ2-3
cdr3_aa: CASSLGYPGASTDTQYF
cdr3_nt: TGTGCCAGCAGCTTAGGTTATCCGGGAGCTAGCACAGATACGCAGTATTTT

clone_size: NA
d_call: NA
v_call: TRBV28
j_call: TRBJ2-7
cdr3_aa: CASSLGSSGSPGEQYF
cdr3_nt: TGTGCCAGCAGTTTAGGGTCCAGCGGCTCGCCGGGCGAGCAGTACTTC

clone_size: NA
d_call: NA
v_call: TRBV27
j_call: TRBJ2-2
cdr3_aa: CASSSPRHTTGELFF
cdr3_nt: TGTGCCAGCAGTTCACCCAGACATACCACCGGGGAGCTGTTTTTT

clone_size: once
d_call: TRBD2
v_call: TRBV7-3
j_call: TRBJ2-3
cdr3_aa: CASSPTSVTDTQYF
cdr3_nt: TGTGCCAGCAGCCCAACTAGCGTCACAGATACGCAGTATTTT